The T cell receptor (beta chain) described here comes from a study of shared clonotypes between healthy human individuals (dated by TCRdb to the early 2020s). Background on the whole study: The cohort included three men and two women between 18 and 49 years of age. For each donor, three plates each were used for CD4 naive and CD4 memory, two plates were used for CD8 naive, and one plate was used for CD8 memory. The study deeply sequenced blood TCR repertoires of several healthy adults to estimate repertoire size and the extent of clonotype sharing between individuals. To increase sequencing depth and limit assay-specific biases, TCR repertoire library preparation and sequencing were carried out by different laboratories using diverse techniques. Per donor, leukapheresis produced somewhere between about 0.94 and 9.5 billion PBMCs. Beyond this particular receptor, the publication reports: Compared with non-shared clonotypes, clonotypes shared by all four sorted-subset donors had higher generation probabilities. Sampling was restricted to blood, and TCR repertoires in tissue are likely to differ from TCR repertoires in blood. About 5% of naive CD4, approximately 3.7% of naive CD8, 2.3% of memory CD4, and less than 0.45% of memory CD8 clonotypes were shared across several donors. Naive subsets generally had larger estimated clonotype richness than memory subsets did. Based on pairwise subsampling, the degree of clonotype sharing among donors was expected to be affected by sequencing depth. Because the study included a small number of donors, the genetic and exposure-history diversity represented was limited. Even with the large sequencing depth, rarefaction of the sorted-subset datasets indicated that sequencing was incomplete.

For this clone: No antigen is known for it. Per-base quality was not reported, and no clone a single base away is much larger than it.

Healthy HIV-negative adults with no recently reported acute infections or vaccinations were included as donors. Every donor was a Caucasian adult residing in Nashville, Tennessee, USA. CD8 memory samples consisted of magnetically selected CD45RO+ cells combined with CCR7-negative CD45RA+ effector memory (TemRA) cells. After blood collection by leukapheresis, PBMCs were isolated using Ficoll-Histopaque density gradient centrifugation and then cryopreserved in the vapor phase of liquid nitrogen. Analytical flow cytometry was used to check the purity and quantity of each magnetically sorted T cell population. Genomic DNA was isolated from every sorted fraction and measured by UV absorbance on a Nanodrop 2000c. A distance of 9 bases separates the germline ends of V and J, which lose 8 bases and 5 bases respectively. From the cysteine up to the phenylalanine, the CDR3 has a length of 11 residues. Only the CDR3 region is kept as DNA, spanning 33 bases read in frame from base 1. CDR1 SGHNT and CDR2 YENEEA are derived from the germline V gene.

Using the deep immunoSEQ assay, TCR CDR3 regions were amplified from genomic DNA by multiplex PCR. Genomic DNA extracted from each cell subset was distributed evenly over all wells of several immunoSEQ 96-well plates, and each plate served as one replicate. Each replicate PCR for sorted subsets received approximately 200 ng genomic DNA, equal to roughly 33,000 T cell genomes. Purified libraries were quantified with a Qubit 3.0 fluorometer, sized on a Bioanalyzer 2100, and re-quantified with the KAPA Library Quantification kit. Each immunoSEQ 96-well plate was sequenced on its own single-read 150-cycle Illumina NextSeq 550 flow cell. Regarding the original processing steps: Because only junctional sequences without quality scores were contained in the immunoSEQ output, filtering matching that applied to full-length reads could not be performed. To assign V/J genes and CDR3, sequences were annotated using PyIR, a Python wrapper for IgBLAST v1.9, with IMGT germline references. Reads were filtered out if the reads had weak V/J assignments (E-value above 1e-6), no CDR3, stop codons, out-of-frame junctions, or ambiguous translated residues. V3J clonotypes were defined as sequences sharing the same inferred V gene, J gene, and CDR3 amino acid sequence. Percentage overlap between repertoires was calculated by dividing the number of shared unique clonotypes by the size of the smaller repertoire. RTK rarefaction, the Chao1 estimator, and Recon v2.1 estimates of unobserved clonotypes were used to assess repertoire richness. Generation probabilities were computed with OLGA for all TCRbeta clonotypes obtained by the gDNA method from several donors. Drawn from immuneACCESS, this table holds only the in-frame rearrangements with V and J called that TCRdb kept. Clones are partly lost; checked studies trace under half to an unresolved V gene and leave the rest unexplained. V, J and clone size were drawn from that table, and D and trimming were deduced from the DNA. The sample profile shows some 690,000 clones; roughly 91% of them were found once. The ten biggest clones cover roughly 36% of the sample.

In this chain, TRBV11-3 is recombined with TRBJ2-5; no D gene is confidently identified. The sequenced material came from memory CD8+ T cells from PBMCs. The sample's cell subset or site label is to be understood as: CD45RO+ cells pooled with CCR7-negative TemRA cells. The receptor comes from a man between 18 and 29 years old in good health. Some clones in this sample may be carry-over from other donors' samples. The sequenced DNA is TGTGCCAGCCTTCAAAGGGAGACCCAGTACTTC. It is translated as CASLQRETQYF. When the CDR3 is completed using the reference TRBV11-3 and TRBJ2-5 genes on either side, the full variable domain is EAGVVQSPRYKIIEKKQPVAFWCNPISGHNTLYWYLQNLGQGPELLIRYENEEAVDDSQLPKDRFSAERLKGVDSTLKIQPAELGDSAVYLCASLQRETQYFGPGTRLLVL.